This T cell receptor (beta chain) was recovered during a study of CD8 T cells in ankylosing spondylitis. Whole-study findings and limits: Peripheral blood samples showed relatively rare disease-linked clones, and these clones were CD8+.

At least ten counts were recorded for this clonotype. Its antigen is currently unknown. TCRdb processed the 5' RACE reads anew with MiXCR; each CDR3 protein has one entry. In the table there are some 130,000 distinct CDR3 sequences, around 10% of which are singletons. The V end lost 2 bases, the J end lost 6 bases, and 11 bases lay between the germline ends. There are 14 residues in the CDR3. The germline V gene encodes CDR1 SGHTA and CDR2 FQGNSA. V and J are TRBV7-2 and TRBJ2-1, with D maybe TRBD1 (6 bases). Sequenced input: blood, either unsorted or a sorted T cell fraction (not recorded which). This TCR was sampled from a female donor with ankylosing spondylitis or in good health (not recorded which). CDR3 in amino acids: CASSLHREGNEQFF. CDR3 nucleotides: TGTGCCAGCAGCTTACACAGGGAAGGCAATGAGCAGTTCTTC.